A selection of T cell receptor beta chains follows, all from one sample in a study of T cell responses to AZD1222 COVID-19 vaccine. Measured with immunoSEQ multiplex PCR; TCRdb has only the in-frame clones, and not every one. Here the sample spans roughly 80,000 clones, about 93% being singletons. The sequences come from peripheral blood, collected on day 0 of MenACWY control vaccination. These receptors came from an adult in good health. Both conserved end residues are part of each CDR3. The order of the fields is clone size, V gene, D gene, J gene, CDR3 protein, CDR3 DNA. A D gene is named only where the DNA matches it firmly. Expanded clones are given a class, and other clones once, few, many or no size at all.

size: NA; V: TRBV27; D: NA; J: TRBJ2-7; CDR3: CASSLRMGYEQYF; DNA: TGTGCCAGCAGTTTAAGGATGGGTTACGAGCAGTACTTC
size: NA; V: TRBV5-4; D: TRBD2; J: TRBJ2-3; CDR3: CASRRLAENTDTQYF; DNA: TGTGCCAGCCGCCGACTAGCGGAAAACACAGATACGCAGTATTTT
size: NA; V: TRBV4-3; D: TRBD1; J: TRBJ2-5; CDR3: CASSQGGQAQETQYF; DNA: TGCGCCAGCAGCCAAGGGGGACAGGCGCAAGAGACCCAGTACTTC
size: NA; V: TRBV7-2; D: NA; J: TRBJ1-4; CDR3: CASSSRVGSEKLFF; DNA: TGTGCCAGCAGCTCTCGAGTGGGTAGCGAAAAACTGTTTTTT
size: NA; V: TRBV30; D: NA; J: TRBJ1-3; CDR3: CAWIKRRLSGNTIYF; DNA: TGTGCCTGGATTAAAAGGAGGCTCTCTGGAAACACCATATATTTT
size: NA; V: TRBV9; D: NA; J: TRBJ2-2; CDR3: CASSVAAGNTGELFF; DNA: TGTGCCAGCAGCGTAGCTGCGGGAAACACCGGGGAGCTGTTTTTT
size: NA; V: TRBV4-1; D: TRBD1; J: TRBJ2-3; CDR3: CASSLDRGQDTQYF; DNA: TGCGCCAGCAGCCTGGACAGGGGGCAAGATACGCAGTATTTT
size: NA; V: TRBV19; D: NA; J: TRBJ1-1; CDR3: CATRGGLNTEAFF; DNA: TGTGCCACGAGGGGAGGGTTGAACACTGAAGCTTTCTTT
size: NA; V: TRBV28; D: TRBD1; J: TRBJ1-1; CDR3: CASSYRGYTEAFF; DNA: TGTGCCAGCAGTTACAGGGGATACACTGAAGCTTTCTTT
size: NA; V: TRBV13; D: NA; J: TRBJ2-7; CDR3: CASSLGGSGEQYF; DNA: TGTGCCAGCAGCTTAGGCGGATCGGGGGAGCAGTACTTC
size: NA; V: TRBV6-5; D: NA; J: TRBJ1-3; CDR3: CASSPGLVANTIYF; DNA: TGTGCCAGCAGTCCTGGCCTTGTCGCAAACACCATATATTTT
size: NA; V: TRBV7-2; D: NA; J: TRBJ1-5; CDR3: CASSPPGGAVQPQHF; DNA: TGTGCCAGCAGCCCCCCGGGGGGCGCGGTTCAGCCCCAGCATTTT
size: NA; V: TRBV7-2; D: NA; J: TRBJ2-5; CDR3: CASSPSGGSGETQYF; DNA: TGTGCCAGCAGCCCCAGTGGGGGGTCGGGAGAGACCCAGTACTTC
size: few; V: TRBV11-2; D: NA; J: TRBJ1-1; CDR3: CASSLGDGSLNTEAFF; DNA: TGTGCCAGCAGCCTAGGGGACGGATCCCTGAACACTGAAGCTTTCTTT
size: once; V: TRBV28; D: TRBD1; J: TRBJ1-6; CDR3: CASKGQGDSPLHF; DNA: TGTGCCAGCAAGGGACAGGGAGATTCACCCCTCCACTTT
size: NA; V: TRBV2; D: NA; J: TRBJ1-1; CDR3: CASREGTGTEAFF; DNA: TGTGCCAGCAGGGAGGGTACAGGCACTGAAGCTTTCTTT
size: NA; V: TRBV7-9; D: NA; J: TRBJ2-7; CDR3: CASSPPRRSSYEQYF; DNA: TGTGCCAGCAGCCCCCCCCGGCGGTCCTCCTACGAGCAGTACTTC
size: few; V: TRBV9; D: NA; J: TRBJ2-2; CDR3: CASTKDQVTGELFF; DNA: TGTGCCAGCACTAAGGATCAGGTCACCGGGGAGCTGTTTTTT
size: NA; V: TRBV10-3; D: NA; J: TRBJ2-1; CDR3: CAISEGENNEQFF; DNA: TGTGCCATCAGCGAAGGGGAGAACAATGAGCAGTTCTTC
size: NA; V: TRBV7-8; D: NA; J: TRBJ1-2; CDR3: CASSPKRDLGYTF; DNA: TGTGCCAGCAGCCCAAAAAGGGATCTAGGCTACACCTTC